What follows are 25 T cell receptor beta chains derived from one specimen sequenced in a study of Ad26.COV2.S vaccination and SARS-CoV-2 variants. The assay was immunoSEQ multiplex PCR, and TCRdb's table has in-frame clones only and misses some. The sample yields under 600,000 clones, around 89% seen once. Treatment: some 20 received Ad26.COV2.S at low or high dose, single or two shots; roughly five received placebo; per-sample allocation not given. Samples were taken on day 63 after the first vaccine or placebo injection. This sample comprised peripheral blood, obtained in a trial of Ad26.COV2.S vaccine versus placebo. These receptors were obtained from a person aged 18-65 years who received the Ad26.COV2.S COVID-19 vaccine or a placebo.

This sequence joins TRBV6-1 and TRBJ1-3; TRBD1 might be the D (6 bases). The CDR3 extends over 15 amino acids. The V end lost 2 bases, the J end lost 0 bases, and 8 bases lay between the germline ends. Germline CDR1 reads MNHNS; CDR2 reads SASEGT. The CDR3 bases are TGTGCCAGCAGTGAAACAGGGTTCTCTGGAAACACCATATATTTT. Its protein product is CASSETGFSGNTIYF.

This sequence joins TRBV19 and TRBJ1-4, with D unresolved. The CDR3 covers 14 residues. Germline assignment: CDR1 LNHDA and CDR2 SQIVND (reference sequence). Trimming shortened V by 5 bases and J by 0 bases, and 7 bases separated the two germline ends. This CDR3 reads CASSDPATNEKLFF. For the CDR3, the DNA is TGTGCCAGTAGTGACCCGGCAACTAATGAAAAACTGTTTTTT.

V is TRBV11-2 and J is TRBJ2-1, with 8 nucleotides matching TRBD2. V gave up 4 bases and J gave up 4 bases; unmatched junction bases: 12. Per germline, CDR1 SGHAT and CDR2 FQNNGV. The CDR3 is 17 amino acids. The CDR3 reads CASSSTPSGSSYNEQFF. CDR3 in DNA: TGTGCCAGCAGCTCCACTCCAAGCGGGAGCTCGTACAATGAGCAGTTCTTC.

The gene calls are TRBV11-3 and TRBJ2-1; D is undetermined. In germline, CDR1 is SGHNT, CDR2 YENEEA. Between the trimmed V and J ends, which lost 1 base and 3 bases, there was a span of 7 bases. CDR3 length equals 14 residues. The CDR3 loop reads CASSLGPNYNEQFF. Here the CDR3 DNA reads TGTGCCAGCAGCTTAGGACCTAACTACAATGAGCAGTTCTTC.

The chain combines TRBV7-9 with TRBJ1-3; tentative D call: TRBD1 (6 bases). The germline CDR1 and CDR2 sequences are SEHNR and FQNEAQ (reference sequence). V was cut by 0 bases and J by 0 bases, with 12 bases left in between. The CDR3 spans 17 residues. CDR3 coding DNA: TGTGCCAGCAGCTTAGCCGGACAGCGCCGCTCTGGAAACACCATATATTTT. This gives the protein CASSLAGQRRSGNTIYF.

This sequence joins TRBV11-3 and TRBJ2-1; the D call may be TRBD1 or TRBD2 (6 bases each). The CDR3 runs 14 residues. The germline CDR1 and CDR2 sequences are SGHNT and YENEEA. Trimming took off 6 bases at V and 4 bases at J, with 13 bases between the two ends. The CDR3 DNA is TGTGCCAGCAGTTCGGGGGCCGGGTACAATGAGCAGTTCTTC. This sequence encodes CASSSGAGYNEQFF.

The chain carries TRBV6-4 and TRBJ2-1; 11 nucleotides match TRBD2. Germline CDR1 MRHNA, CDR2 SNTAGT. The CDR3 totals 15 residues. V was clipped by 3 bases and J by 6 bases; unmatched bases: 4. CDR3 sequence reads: CASSEGSGRVNEQFF. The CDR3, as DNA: TGTGCCAGCAGTGAGGGTAGCGGGAGGGTCAATGAGCAGTTCTTC.

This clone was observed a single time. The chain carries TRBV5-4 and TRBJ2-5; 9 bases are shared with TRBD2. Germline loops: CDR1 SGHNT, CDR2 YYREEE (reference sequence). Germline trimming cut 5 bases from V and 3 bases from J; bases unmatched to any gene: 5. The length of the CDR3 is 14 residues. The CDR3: CASRRLAEKETQYF. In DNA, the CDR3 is TGTGCCAGCAGGAGACTAGCGGAAAAAGAGACCCAGTACTTC.

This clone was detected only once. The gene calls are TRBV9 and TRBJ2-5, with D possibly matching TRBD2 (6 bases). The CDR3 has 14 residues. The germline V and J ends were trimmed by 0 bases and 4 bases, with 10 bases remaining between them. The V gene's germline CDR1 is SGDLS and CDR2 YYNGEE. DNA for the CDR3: TGTGCCAGCAGCGTAGGGAGGGCGCGAGAGACCCAGTACTTC. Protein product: CASSVGRARETQYF.

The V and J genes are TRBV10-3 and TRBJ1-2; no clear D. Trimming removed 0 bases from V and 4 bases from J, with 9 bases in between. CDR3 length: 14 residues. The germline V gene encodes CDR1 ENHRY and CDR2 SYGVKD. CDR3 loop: CAISESAGGYGYTF. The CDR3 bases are TGTGCCATCAGTGAGTCCGCAGGCGGCTATGGCTACACCTTC.

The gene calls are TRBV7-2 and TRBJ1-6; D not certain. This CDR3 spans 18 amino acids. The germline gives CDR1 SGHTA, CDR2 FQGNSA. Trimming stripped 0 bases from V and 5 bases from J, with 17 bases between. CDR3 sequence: CASSLAGWNLRNNSPLHF. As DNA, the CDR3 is TGTGCCAGCAGCTTAGCGGGATGGAATCTACGAAATAATTCACCCCTCCACTTT.

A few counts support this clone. The CDR3 loop reads CASSYSRSYNSPLHF. The CDR3 DNA is TGTGCCAGCAGTTACTCGCGAAGCTATAATTCACCCCTCCACTTT. The chain joins TRBV6-5 to TRBJ1-6, with unresolved D. The CDR3 length is 15 residues. The V gene lost 0 bases and the J gene lost 3 bases, with 6 bases spanning the gap. Germline V lookup: CDR1 MNHEY, CDR2 SVGAGI.

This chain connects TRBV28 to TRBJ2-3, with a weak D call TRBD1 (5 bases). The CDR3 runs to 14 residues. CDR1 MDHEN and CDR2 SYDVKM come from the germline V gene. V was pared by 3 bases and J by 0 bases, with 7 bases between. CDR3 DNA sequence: TGTGCCAGCAGTTTGGCAGGGAGCACAGATACGCAGTATTTT. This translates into CASSLAGSTDTQYF. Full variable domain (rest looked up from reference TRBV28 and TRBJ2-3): DVKVTQSSRYLVKRTGEKVFLECVQDMDHENMFWYRQDPGLGLRLIYFSYDVKMKEKGDIPEGYSVSREKKERFSLILESASTNQTSMYLCASSLAGSTDTQYFGPGTRLTVL.

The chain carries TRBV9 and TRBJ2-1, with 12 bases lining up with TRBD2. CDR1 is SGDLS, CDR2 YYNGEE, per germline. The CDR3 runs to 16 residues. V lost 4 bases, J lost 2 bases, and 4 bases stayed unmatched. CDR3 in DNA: TGTGCCAGCAGCCCCTCTAGCGGGGGGGCCTACAATGAGCAGTTCTTC. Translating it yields CASSPSSGGAYNEQFF.

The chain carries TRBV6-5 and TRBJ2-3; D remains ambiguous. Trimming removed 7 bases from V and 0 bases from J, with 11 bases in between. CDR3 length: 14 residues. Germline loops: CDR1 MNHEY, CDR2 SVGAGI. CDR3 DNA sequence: TGTGCCAGCACCCCCCGACTCAGCACAGATACGCAGTATTTT. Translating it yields CASTPRLSTDTQYF.

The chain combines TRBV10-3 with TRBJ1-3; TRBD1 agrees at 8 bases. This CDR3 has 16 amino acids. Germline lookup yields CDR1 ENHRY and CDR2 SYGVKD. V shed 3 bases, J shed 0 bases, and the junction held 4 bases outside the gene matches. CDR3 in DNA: TGTGCCATCAGTGAAGGACAGGGATTCTCTGGAAACACCATATATTTT. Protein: CAISEGQGFSGNTIYF.

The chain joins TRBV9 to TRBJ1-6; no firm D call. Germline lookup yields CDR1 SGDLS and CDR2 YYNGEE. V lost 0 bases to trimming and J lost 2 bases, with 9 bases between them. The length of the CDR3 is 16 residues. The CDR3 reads CASSVEVAPYNSPLHF. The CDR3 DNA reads TGTGCCAGCAGCGTAGAGGTGGCCCCCTATAATTCACCCCTCCACTTT.

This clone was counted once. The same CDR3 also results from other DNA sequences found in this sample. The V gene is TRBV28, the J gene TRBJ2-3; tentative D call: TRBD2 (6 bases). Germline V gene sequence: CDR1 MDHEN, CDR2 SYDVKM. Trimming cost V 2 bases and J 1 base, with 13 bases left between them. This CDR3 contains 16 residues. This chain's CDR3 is CASSLGGRLGTDTQYF. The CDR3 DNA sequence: TGTGCCAGCAGTTTAGGGGGGAGACTAGGCACAGATACGCAGTATTTT. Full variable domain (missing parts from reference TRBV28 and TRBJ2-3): DVKVTQSSRYLVKRTGEKVFLECVQDMDHENMFWYRQDPGLGLRLIYFSYDVKMKEKGDIPEGYSVSREKKERFSLILESASTNQTSMYLCASSLGGRLGTDTQYFGPGTRLTVL.

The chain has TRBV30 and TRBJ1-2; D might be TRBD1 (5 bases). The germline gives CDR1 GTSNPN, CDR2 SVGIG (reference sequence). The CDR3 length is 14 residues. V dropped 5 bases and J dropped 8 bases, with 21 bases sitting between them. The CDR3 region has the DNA TGTGCCTGGCGGGGACTTGCAGAACGTGAAGGCTACACCTTC. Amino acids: CAWRGLAEREGYTF.

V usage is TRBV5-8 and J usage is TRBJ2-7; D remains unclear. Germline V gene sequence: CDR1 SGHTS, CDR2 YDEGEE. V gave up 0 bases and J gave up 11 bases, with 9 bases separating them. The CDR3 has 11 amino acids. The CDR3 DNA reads TGTGCCAGCAGCTTGGTCGCAGTGAAGTACTTC. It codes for CASSLVAVKYF.

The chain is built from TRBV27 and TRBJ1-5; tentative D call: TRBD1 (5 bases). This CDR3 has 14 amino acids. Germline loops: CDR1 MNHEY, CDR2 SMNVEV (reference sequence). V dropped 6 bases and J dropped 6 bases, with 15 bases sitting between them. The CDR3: CASSLGVSGQPQHF. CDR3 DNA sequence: TGTGCCAGCAGCTTAGGGGTTTCTGGTCAGCCCCAGCATTTT.

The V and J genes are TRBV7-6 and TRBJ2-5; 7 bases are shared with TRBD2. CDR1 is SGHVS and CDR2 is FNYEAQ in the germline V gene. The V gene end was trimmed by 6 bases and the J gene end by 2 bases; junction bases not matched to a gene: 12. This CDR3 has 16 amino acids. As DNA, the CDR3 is TGTGCCAGCAGTAAAGGAGCGGGGACTATGCAAGAGACCCAGTACTTC. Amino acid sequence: CASSKGAGTMQETQYF.

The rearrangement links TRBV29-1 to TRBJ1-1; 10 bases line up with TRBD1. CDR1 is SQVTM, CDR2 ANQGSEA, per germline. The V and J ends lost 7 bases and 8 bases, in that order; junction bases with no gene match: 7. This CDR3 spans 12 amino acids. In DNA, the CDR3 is TGCAGCGCCAGACAGGGGGCTTCGGAAGCTTTCTTT. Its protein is CSARQGASEAFF.

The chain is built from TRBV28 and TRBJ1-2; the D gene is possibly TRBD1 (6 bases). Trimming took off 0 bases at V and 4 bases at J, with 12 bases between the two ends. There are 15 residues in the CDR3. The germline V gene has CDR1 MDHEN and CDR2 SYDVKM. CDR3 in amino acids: CASSLWDGGLYGYTF. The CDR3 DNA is TGTGCCAGCAGTTTATGGGATGGGGGCCTCTATGGCTACACCTTC.

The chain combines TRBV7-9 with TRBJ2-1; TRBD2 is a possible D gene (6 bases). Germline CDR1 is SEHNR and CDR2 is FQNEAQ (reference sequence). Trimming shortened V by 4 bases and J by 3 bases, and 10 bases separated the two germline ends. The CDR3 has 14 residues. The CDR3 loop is CASSYGGNYNEQFF. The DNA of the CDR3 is TGTGCCAGCAGCTATGGGGGGAACTACAATGAGCAGTTCTTC.